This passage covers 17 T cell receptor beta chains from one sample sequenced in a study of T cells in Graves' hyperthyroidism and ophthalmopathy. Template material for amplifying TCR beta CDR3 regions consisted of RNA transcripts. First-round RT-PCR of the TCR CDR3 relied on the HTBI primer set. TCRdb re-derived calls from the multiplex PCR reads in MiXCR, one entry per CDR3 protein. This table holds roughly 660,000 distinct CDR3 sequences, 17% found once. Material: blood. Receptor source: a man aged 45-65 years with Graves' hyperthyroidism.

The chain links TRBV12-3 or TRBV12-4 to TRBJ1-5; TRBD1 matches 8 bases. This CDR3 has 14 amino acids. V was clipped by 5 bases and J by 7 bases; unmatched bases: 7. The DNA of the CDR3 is TGTGCCAGCAGTGAACAGGGGGGAGCGCAGCCCCAGCATTTT. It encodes CASSEQGGAQPQHF.

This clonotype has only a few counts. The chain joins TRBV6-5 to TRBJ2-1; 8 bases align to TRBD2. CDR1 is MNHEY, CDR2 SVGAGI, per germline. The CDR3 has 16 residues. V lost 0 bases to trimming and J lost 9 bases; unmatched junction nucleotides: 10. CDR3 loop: CASSYSAGVLQGEQFF. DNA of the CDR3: TGTGCCAGCAGTTACTCAGCGGGAGTGTTGCAGGGTGAGCAGTTCTTC.

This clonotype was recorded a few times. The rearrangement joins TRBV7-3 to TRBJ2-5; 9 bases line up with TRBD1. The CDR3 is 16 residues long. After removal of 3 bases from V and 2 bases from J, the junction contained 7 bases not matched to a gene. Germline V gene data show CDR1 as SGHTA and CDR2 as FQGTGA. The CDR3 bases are TGTGCCAGCAGCTTTGTTGGGACAGGGTGGCAAGAGACCCAGTACTTC. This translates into CASSFVGTGWQETQYF.

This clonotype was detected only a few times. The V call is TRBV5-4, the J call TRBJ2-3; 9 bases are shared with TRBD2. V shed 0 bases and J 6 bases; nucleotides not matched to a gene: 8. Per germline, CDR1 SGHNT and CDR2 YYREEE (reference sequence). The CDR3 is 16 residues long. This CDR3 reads CASSLDLAGTPDTQYF. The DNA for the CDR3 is TGTGCCAGCAGCTTGGATCTAGCGGGAACTCCGGATACGCAGTATTTT.

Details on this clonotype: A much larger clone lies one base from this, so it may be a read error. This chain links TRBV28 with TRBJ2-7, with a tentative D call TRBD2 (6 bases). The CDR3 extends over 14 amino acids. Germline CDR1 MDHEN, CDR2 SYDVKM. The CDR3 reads CASRYRDFWDERYF. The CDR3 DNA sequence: TGTGCCAGCAGATACCGGGACTTCTGGGACGAGCGGTACTTC.

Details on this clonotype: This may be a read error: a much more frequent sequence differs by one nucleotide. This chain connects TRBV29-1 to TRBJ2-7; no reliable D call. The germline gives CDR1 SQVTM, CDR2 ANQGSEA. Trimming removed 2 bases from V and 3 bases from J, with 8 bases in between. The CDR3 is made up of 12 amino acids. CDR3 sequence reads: CSVETDHYEQYF. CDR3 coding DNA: TGCAGCGTTGAAACGGACCACTACGAGCAGTACTTC.

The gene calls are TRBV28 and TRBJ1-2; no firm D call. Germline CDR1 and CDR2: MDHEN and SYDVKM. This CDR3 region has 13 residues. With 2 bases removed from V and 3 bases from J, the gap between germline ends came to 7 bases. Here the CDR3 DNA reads TGTGCCAGCAGTTTACATCTAGACTATGGCTACACCTTC. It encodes CASSLHLDYGYTF.

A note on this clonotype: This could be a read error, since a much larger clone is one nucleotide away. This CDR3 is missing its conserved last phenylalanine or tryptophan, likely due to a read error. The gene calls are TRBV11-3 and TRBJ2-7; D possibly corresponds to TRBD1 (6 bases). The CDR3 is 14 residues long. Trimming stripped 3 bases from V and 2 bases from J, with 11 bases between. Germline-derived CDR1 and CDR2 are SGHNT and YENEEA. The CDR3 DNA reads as TGTGCCAGCAGCTTTCCCGGGACACCCTACGAGCAGTACCTC. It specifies CASSFPGTPYEQYL.

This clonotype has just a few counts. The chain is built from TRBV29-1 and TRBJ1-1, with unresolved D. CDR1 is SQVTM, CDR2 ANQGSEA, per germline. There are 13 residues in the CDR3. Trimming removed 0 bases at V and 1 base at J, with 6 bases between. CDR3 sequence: CSVEENGNTEAFF. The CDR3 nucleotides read TGCAGCGTTGAAGAAAACGGGAACACTGAAGCTTTCTTT.

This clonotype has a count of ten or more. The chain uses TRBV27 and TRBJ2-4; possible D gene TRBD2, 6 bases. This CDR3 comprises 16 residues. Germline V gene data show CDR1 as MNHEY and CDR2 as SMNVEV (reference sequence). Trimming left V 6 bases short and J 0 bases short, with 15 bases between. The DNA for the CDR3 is TGTGCCAGCAGCCCATTCTCGGGACTAGCCAAAAACATTCAGTACTTC. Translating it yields CASSPFSGLAKNIQYF.

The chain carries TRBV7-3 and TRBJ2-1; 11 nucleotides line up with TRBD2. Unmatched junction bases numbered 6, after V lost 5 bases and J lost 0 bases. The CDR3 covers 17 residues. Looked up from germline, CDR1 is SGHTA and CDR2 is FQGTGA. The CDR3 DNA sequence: TGTGCCAGCAGCCCCCCTAGCGGGAGGTACTCCTACAATGAGCAGTTCTTC. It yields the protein CASSPPSGRYSYNEQFF.

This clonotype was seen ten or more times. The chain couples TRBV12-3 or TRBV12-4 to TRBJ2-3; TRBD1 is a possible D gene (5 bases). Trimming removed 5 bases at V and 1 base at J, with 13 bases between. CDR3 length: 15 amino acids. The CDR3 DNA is TGTGCCAGCAGTGTGTCAGGGTCAGGCACAGATACGCAGTATTTT. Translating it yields CASSVSGSGTDTQYF.

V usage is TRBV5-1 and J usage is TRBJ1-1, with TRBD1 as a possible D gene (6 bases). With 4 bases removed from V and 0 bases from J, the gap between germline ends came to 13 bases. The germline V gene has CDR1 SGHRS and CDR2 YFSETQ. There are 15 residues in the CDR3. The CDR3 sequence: CASSVYGGLNTEAFF. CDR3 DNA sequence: TGCGCCAGCAGCGTATACGGGGGGCTGAACACTGAAGCTTTCTTT.

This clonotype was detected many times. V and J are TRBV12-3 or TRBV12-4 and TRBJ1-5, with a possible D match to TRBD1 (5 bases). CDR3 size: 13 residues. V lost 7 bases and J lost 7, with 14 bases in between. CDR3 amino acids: CASNRDGLQPQHF. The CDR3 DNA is TGTGCCAGCAACCGGGACGGGTTGCAGCCCCAGCATTTT.

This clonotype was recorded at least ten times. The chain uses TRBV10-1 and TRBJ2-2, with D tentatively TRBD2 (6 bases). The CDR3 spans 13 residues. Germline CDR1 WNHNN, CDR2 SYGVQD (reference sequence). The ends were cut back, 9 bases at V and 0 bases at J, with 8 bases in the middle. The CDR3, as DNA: TGCGCCAGTGGGACTTCGAACACCGGGGAGCTGTTTTTT. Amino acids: CASGTSNTGELFF.

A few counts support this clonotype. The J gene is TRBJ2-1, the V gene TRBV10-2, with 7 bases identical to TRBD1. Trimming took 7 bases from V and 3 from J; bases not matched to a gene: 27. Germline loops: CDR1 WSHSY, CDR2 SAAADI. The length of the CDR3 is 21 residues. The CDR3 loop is CASTNNSGTASQPPHYNEQFF. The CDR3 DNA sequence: TGCGCCAGCACCAACAATTCCGGGACAGCGTCCCAACCACCTCACTACAATGAGCAGTTCTTC.

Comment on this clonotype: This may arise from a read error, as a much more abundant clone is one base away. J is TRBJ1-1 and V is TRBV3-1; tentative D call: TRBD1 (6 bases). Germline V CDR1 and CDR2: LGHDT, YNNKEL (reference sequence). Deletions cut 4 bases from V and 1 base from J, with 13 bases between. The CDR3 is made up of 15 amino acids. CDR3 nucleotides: TGTGCCAGCAGCCCGACAGGCTACACGAACACTGAAGCTTTCTTT. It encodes CASSPTGYTNTEAFF.